This T cell receptor beta chain was recovered during a study of shared clonotypes between healthy human individuals. Across the study: Every donor yielded three CD4 naive, three CD4 memory, two CD8 naive and one CD8 memory plate.

Overall study results and limits: When compared with the clonotypes that were shared by all four sorted-subset donors, the non-shared clonotypes turned out to have lower generation probabilities. What rarefaction showed was incomplete sorted-subset sequencing despite large depth.

The repertoire was sequenced with immunoSEQ multiplex PCR; TCRdb's copy has only in-frame clones and lacks some. The sample contains about 520,000 clones, about 96% of which appear only once. This CDR3 spans 16 amino acids. Germline CDR1 reads SGDLS; CDR2 reads YYNGEE. Trimming removed 0 bases from V and 4 bases from J; junction bases left unmatched: 5. Notes on this clone: What it recognizes is unknown.

The sample was naive CD4+ T cells sorted from blood. Subset reported: CD45RA+ positively selected. The chain couples TRBV9 to TRBJ2-5; 11 bases agree with TRBD2. The clonotype originates from a woman aged 25 to 39 in good health. CDR3: CASSVGTSGSPETQYF. The CDR3 DNA reads as TGTGCCAGCAGCGTAGGAACTAGCGGGAGCCCAGAGACCCAGTACTTC.